These 13 T cell receptor beta chains originate from one sample sequenced in a study of post-analysis software for immune sequencing data. Whole-study findings and limits: Five or six TRBV segments, TRBV5-6, TRBV5-1 and TRBV20-1 among them, were found more frequent in patients than controls.

Prepared libraries of TCR beta cDNA carried unique molecular identifiers. Using its own MiXCR run on the PCR reads, TCRdb lists one record per CDR3 protein. Of over 700,000 distinct CDR3 sequences listed, 30% were seen once; the top ten hold about 0.5%. The antigens these receptors bind are not known. Sequenced material: blood. The source of these receptors is a girl aged 10 to 17 with multiple sclerosis.

V usage is TRBV11-2 and J usage is TRBJ2-5, with D possibly matching TRBD1 (5 bases). This CDR3 is built from 15 residues. Per the germline V gene, CDR1 is SGHAT and CDR2 is FQNNGV. V dropped 2 bases and J dropped 5 bases, with 15 bases sitting between them. The CDR3 bases are TGTGCCAGCAGCTTACTCCCTTCCAGGGTGGAGACCCAGTACTTC. Its protein is CASSLLPSRVETQYF. The variable domain in full, with the rest retrieved from reference TRBV11-2 and TRBJ2-5, is EAGVAQSPRYKIIEKRQSVAFWCNPISGHATLYWYQQILGQGPKLLIQFQNNGVVDDSQLPKDRFSAERLKGVDSTLKIQPAKLEDSAVYLCASSLLPSRVETQYFGPGTRLLVL.

In regard to this clonotype: Germline is not matched at one junction end, which may reflect a read error. V and J are TRBV7-2 and TRBJ2-1; no definite D call. This CDR3 region has 14 residues. The V gene's germline CDR1 is SGHTA and CDR2 FQGNSA. As DNA, the CDR3 is TGTGCCAGCAGCCCTGGATCGACTTCAGGTGAGCGGTTCTTC. It translates to CASSPGSTSGERFF.

The chain has TRBV2 and TRBJ2-7, with TRBD2 identical over 10 bases. Trimming took 2 bases from V and 6 from J; bases not matched to a gene: 7. Looked up from germline, CDR1 is SNHLY and CDR2 is FYNNEI. CDR3 length: 15 residues. The CDR3 region is CASSEFSGRSVEQYF. In DNA, the CDR3 is TGTGCCAGCAGTGAATTTAGCGGGAGGAGTGTCGAGCAGTACTTC.

The V call is TRBV12-3 or TRBV12-4, the J call TRBJ2-1; 11 nucleotides align to TRBD2. V was clipped by 6 bases and J by 11 bases; unmatched bases: 12. The length of the CDR3 is 15 residues. For the CDR3, the DNA is TGTGCCAGCAGGCTGACTAGCGGGGCCGGGGGTCAGCAGTTCTTC. The encoded protein is CASRLTSGAGGQQFF.

The chain carries TRBV12-3 or TRBV12-4 and TRBJ1-5; no definite D call. The V gene lost 5 bases and the J gene lost 3 bases, with 8 bases spanning the gap. This CDR3 contains 13 residues. CDR3 in amino acids: CASSGRINQPQHF. CDR3 DNA sequence: TGTGCCAGCAGTGGACGGATCAATCAGCCCCAGCATTTT.

This clonotype appeared a few times. The chain combines TRBV6-5 with TRBJ1-2, with D perhaps matching TRBD1 (5 bases). This CDR3 spans 12 amino acids. Trimming took off 10 bases at V and 7 bases at J, with 16 bases between the two ends. CDR1 and CDR2 from the germline V gene are MNHEY and SVGAGI. The CDR3 DNA follows: TGTGCCACCAGCTTGGGGGGTTCTGGCTACACCTTC. This gives the protein CATSLGGSGYTF.

The chain carries TRBV5-1 and TRBJ1-2, with unresolved D. V lost 2 bases, J lost 5 bases, and 7 bases lay in between. The germline CDR1 and CDR2 sequences are SGHRS and YFSETQ. The CDR3 has 12 amino acids. This CDR3 reads CASSFGEYGYTF. Written as DNA, the CDR3 is TGCGCCAGCAGCTTTGGGGAGTATGGCTACACCTTC. The full variable domain, its missing parts supplied by reference TRBV5-1 and TRBJ1-2, is KAGVTQTPRYLIKTRGQQVTLSCSPISGHRSVSWYQQTPGQGLQFLFEYFSETQRNKGNFPGRFSGRQFSNSRSEMNVSTLELGDSALYLCASSFGEYGYTFGSGTRLTVV.

CDR3 coding DNA: TGCGCCAGCAGCCCAACTCAGGGTGTCGCCGGGGAGCTGTTTTTT. Translated: CASSPTQGVAGELFF. The chain employs TRBV5-1 and TRBJ2-2; possibly TRBD1 for D (5 bases). The germline V gene encodes CDR1 SGHRS and CDR2 YFSETQ. The CDR3 has 15 amino acids. V was clipped by 4 bases and J by 6 bases, with 16 bases between them.

To note about this clonotype: An end of the junction differs from the germline gene, which may be a read error. The rearrangement links TRBV20-1 to TRBJ1-1; 9 bases agree with TRBD1. The CDR3 consists of 16 residues. Germline CDR1 and CDR2: DFQATT and SNEGSKA (reference sequence). The CDR3 nucleotides are TGCAGTGCTAGAGATCGGACAGGGGCGAAGAACATTGAAGCTTTCTTT. Amino acids: CSARDRTGAKNIEAFF.

CDR3 bases: TGTGCCAGCAGCGTAGAACCGGGACTTCAGCGTTCACCCCTCCACTTT. Encoded protein: CASSVEPGLQRSPLHF. This rearrangement joins TRBV9 to TRBJ1-6; D might be TRBD1 (5 bases). The ends were cut back, 0 bases at V and 9 bases at J, with 16 bases in the middle. The CDR3 consists of 16 residues. From germline, CDR1 is SGDLS and CDR2 YYNGEE.

This clonotype was observed a handful of times. The V and J genes are TRBV28 and TRBJ2-7; 8 bases line up with TRBD1. V lost 4 bases, J lost 2 bases, and 13 bases stayed unmatched. The CDR3 runs 17 residues. Germline CDR1 reads MDHEN; CDR2 reads SYDVKM. CDR3 in amino acids: CASSSPLDRVSPYEQYF. In nucleotides, the CDR3 is TGTGCCAGCAGTTCCCCCTTGGACAGGGTAAGCCCCTACGAGCAGTACTTC. Combining the CDR3 with reference TRBV28 and TRBJ2-7 gives the whole variable domain DVKVTQSSRYLVKRTGEKVFLECVQDMDHENMFWYRQDPGLGLRLIYFSYDVKMKEKGDIPEGYSVSREKKERFSLILESASTNQTSMYLCASSSPLDRVSPYEQYFGPGTRLTVT.

Concerning this clonotype itself: The CDR3 end shows no conserved phenylalanine or tryptophan, and so a read error is likely. The rearrangement joins TRBV6-5 to TRBJ2-7; D gene uncertain. The germline gives CDR1 MNHEY, CDR2 SVGAGI. Trimming left V 4 bases short and J 0 bases short, with 7 bases between. CDR3 size: 13 residues. The CDR3 is CASSSSSSYEQYC. As DNA, the CDR3 is TGTGCCAGCAGTTCAAGCAGCTCCTACGAGCAGTACTGC.

The V and J genes are TRBV24-1 and TRBJ2-1; 9 nucleotides match TRBD1. Germline CDR1 is KGHDR and CDR2 is SFDVKD. CDR3 size: 14 residues. The V segment lost 12 bases and the J segment 5 bases; nucleotides outside the gene matches: 10. CDR3 sequence: CASSGDRENNEQFF. For the CDR3, the DNA is TGTGCCTCGTCGGGGGACAGGGAGAACAATGAGCAGTTCTTC.